The 24 T cell receptor beta chains presented below share a single source sample, sequenced in a study of blood T cell repertoires in COVID-19. Sequenced by immunoSEQ multiplex PCR; TCRdb stores in-frame clones only, minus some. The data hold fewer than 200,000 clones, with roughly 80% observed a single time. Sequenced material: PBMCs or T cells enriched from blood (not recorded which). The receptors here all came from a woman aged 45-65 years who had recovered from COVID-19.

The chain carries TRBV11-2 and TRBJ1-2; 10 nucleotides align to TRBD1. Germline-derived CDR1 and CDR2 are SGHAT and FQNNGV. This CDR3 has 14 residues. J gave up 8 bases and V 4 bases, and 7 bases lay outside the gene matches. CDR3 region: CASSSRQGAAGYTF. The CDR3 bases are TGTGCCAGCAGCTCCAGACAGGGGGCAGCGGGCTACACCTTC.

The CDR3 is CASSPRVWDTEAFF. Written as DNA, the CDR3 is TGTGCCAGCAGTCCGAGGGTGTGGGACACTGAAGCTTTCTTT. The chain has TRBV27 and TRBJ1-1; D is uncertain. The germline V and J ends were trimmed by 5 bases and 3 bases, with 13 bases remaining between them. Germline V gene sequence: CDR1 MNHEY, CDR2 SMNVEV (reference sequence). The CDR3 extends over 14 amino acids.

The rearrangement uses TRBV30 and TRBJ2-7; 8 nucleotides match TRBD1. The CDR3 extends over 13 amino acids. The germline gives CDR1 GTSNPN, CDR2 SVGIG (reference sequence). The J segment lost 2 bases and the V segment lost 2 bases, leaving 2 bases of the junction unmatched. DNA of the CDR3: TGTGCCTGGAGTCCGGGACAGGCCTACGAGCAGTACGTC. Encoded protein: CAWSPGQAYEQYV.

J is TRBJ2-3 and V is TRBV7-9; possibly TRBD1 for D (6 bases). The CDR3 is made up of 12 amino acids. Germline-derived CDR1 and CDR2 are SEHNR and FQNEAQ (reference sequence). Trimming removed 0 bases at V and 8 bases at J, with 6 bases between. CDR3 DNA: TGTGCCAGCAGCTTAGCAGGGGGTACGCAGTATTTT. Encoded protein: CASSLAGGTQYF.

The chain carries TRBV3-1 (or the pseudogene TRBV3-2) and TRBJ2-1; TRBD2 aligns across 9 bases. CDR3 length equals 19 residues. Germline CDR1 reads LGHDT; CDR2 reads YNNKEL (reference sequence). The V segment lost 1 base and the J segment 3 bases; nucleotides outside the gene matches: 13. Here the CDR3 reads CASSQGGISGSGGYNEQFF. CDR3 DNA sequence: TGTGCCAGCAGCCAAGGAGGGATTAGCGGGAGTGGGGGCTACAATGAGCAGTTCTTC.

The rearrangement joins TRBV5-6 to TRBJ1-5; 8 bases map to TRBD1. The germline V gene has CDR1 SGHDT and CDR2 YYEEEE. V lost 6 bases, J lost 0 bases, and 5 bases stayed unmatched. CDR3 length: 15 residues. The CDR3 coding sequence is TGTGCCAGCACCCGGGGACAGGTTAGCAATCAGCCCCAGCATTTT. It specifies CASTRGQVSNQPQHF.

On this clone itself: This same CDR3 is encoded by further DNA sequences in the sample. The J gene is TRBJ1-3, the V gene TRBV29-1, with D perhaps TRBD1 (5 bases). Trimming took 7 bases from V and 1 from J, leaving 8 bases between them. This CDR3 has 12 amino acids. Germline V gives CDR1 SQVTM, CDR2 ANQGSEA. Written as DNA, the CDR3 is TGCAGCGCCGGGACTTCTGGAAACACCATATATTTT. Its protein product is CSAGTSGNTIYF.

V and J are TRBV6-2 or TRBV6-3 and TRBJ2-7; no clear D gene. V was trimmed by 3 bases and J by 7 bases, leaving 13 bases between them. The CDR3 runs to 13 residues. Germline V gives CDR1 MNHEY, CDR2 SVGEGT. CDR3 residues: CASSYSPLREQYV. CDR3 coding DNA: TGTGCCAGCAGTTATTCCCCACTACGGGAGCAGTACGTC.

The chain combines TRBV30 with TRBJ1-2, with TRBD1 as a possible D gene (6 bases). V gave up 2 bases and J gave up 4 bases, with 14 bases separating them. This CDR3 spans 14 amino acids. Germline V gene sequence: CDR1 GTSNPN, CDR2 SVGIG (reference sequence). The CDR3 DNA reads TGTGCCTGGAGTCGGTCGAGGGGGTCCTATGGCTACACCTTC. It specifies CAWSRSRGSYGYTF.

The V and J genes are TRBV2 and TRBJ2-7; 10 bases are a match to TRBD2. The CDR3 contains 13 residues. Germline values: CDR1 SNHLY, CDR2 FYNNEI. J gave up 8 bases and V 4 bases, and 5 bases lay outside the gene matches. The CDR3 sequence is CASSVLAGEQQYV. CDR3 nucleotide sequence: TGTGCCAGCAGTGTTCTAGCGGGGGAACAGCAGTACGTC.

The CDR3 loop reads CASSQRLAGGETQYF. Here the CDR3 DNA reads TGTGCCAGCAGCCAGCGACTAGCGGGGGGGGAGACCCAGTACTTC. This chain joins TRBV3-1 (or the pseudogene TRBV3-2) and TRBJ2-5; 14 nucleotides agree with TRBD2. This CDR3 comprises 15 residues. The germline V gene encodes CDR1 LGHDT and CDR2 YNNKEL (reference sequence). The J segment lost 5 bases and the V segment lost 3 bases, leaving 2 bases of the junction unmatched.

This clone has only a few counts. This sequence joins TRBV28 and TRBJ1-1; 9 bases are shared with TRBD1. The germline gives CDR1 MDHEN, CDR2 SYDVKM. This CDR3 region has 14 residues. The V segment lost 1 base and the J segment 5 bases; nucleotides outside the gene matches: 2. CDR3 region: CASSLYGTGTEAFF. CDR3 nucleotides: TGTGCCAGCAGTTTATACGGGACAGGGACTGAAGCTTTCTTT.

The chain is built from TRBV7-9 and TRBJ1-2, with D possibly being TRBD1 (5 bases). Trimming removed 2 bases from V and 6 bases from J, with 10 bases in between. Germline-derived CDR1 and CDR2 are SEHNR and FQNEAQ (reference sequence). The CDR3 covers 13 residues. CDR3 sequence (DNA): TGTGCCAGCAGCTTATTCGGGACTAATGGCTACACCTTC. Amino acid sequence: CASSLFGTNGYTF.

The genes are TRBV18 and TRBJ1-5, with D possibly TRBD1 on 6 matching bases. V shed 2 bases and J shed 6 bases, with 14 bases lying between them. The CDR3 contains 15 residues. In germline, CDR1 is KGHSH, CDR2 LQKENI. The chain's CDR3 is CASSPEMGAGQPQHF. The CDR3 nucleotides are TGTGCCAGCTCACCAGAGATGGGGGCAGGTCAGCCCCAGCATTTT.

The rearrangement joins TRBV19 to TRBJ2-1; 8 bases align to TRBD2. The CDR3 consists of 15 residues. The V segment lost 6 bases and the J segment 8 bases; nucleotides outside the gene matches: 12. Germline assignment: CDR1 LNHDA and CDR2 SQIVND (reference sequence). DNA for the CDR3: TGTGCCAGTAGATTGACTAGCGTTTCGTTCGATGAGCAGTTCTTC. Protein product: CASRLTSVSFDEQFF.

The chain employs TRBV6-1 and TRBJ1-6; D is possibly TRBD1 (5 bases). Trimming shortened V by 3 bases and J by 0 bases, and 9 bases separated the two germline ends. The CDR3 is 16 residues long. The germline V gene has CDR1 MNHNS and CDR2 SASEGT. CDR3 sequence (DNA): TGTGCCAGCAGTGAGAACAGGAGCTCCTATAATTCACCCCTCCACTTT. This sequence encodes CASSENRSSYNSPLHF.

CDR3 loop: CASSQDRRNTEAFF. The CDR3 DNA follows: TGTGCCAGCAGCCAAGATCGGAGGAACACTGAAGCTTTCTTT. J is TRBJ1-1 and V is TRBV4-2, with no clear D. Germline V gene data show CDR1 as LGHNA and CDR2 as YNFKEQ. CDR3 length equals 14 residues. V was pared by 0 bases and J by 1 base, with 6 bases between.

This sequence joins TRBV6-6 and TRBJ2-3; a possible D gene is TRBD2 (5 bases). Trimming shortened V by 7 bases and J by 4 bases, and 9 bases separated the two germline ends. Germline lookup yields CDR1 MNHNY and CDR2 SVGAGI (reference sequence). The CDR3 runs to 12 residues. The CDR3 DNA reads TGTGCCAGCACCGGGGTTGCAGATACGCAGTATTTT. It encodes CASTGVADTQYF.

The V and J genes are TRBV2 and TRBJ2-1, with D tentatively TRBD1 (6 bases). The CDR3 loop spans 15 amino acids. V was trimmed by 8 bases and J by 5 bases, leaving 19 bases between them. Germline lookup yields CDR1 SNHLY and CDR2 FYNNEI. CDR3 region: CASEAAGTYHNEQFF. In DNA, the CDR3 is TGTGCCAGCGAAGCTGCCGGGACATATCACAATGAGCAGTTCTTC.

The chain links TRBV7-9 to TRBJ2-5; TRBD2 agrees at 8 bases. The V segment lost 0 bases and the J segment 7 bases; nucleotides outside the gene matches: 7. CDR3 size: 15 residues. Germline V gene sequence: CDR1 SEHNR, CDR2 FQNEAQ (reference sequence). CDR3 sequence reads: CASSLAPGLDATQYF. In DNA form, the CDR3 reads TGTGCCAGCAGCTTAGCTCCGGGACTAGACGCGACCCAGTACTTC.

This chain uses TRBV15 with TRBJ1-3; 7 nucleotides agree with TRBD1. The CDR3 runs 16 residues. Trimming at V came to 4 bases and at J to 0 bases, leaving 6 bases not matched to a gene. CDR1 and CDR2 (germline): LNHNV, YYDKDF (reference sequence). The CDR3 DNA reads TGTGCCACCAGCAACGACAGGGATCGCTCTGGAAACACCATATATTTT. Translating it yields CATSNDRDRSGNTIYF. The complete variable domain, with remaining parts taken from reference TRBV15 and TRBJ1-3, reads DAMVIQNPRYQVTQFGKPVTLSCSQTLNHNVMYWYQQKSSQAPKLLFHYYDKDFNNEADTPDNFQSRRPNTSFCFLDIRSPGLGDTAMYLCATSNDRDRSGNTIYFGEGSWLTVV.

This CDR3 reads CASSFAGEEQYV. CDR3 bases: TGTGCCAGCAGTTTTGCAGGCGAGGAGCAGTACGTC. This chain uses TRBV12-3 or TRBV12-4 with TRBJ2-7; D is uncertain. The CDR3 has 12 residues. The germline V and J ends were trimmed by 3 bases and 7 bases, with 10 bases remaining between them.

This clone appeared once. The chain is built from TRBV28 and TRBJ2-2, with D tentatively TRBD2 (6 bases). Germline V lookup: CDR1 MDHEN, CDR2 SYDVKM. The CDR3 spans 15 residues. Between the trimmed V and J ends, which lost 2 bases and 6 bases, there was a span of 13 bases. CDR3 protein: CASSLGVASAGELFF. The CDR3 DNA is TGTGCCAGCAGTTTAGGTGTTGCTAGCGCCGGGGAGCTGTTTTTT.

This clone was detected only a few times. The V gene is TRBV4-1, the J gene TRBJ1-4; D call uncertain. The V end was cut by 4 bases, the J end by 4 bases, with 16 bases between. From germline, CDR1 is MGHRA and CDR2 YSYEKL. The CDR3 totals 16 residues. The DNA of the CDR3 is TGCGCCAGCAGCCGCCCGCCAGCGGGAGATAATGAAAAACTGTTTTTT. Its protein product is CASSRPPAGDNEKLFF.